Listed below are T cell receptor beta chains from one sample, sequenced in a study of cytomegalovirus exposure and HLA in healthy donors. This table comes from immunoSEQ multiplex PCR, and its TCRdb copy is limited to in-frame clones, with some not included. The table has around 100,000 clones, approximately 71% seen once. Sequenced sample: PBMCs. The source is a woman aged 18-29 years in good health and CMV-seropositive. Both conserved end residues are part of each CDR3. The D gene is left open where the match is weak. Size is omitted from some rows. Given values are once, few, many or a class for expanded clones.

d_call,clone_size,v_call,j_call,cdr3_nt,cdr3_aa
TRBD1,.,TRBV5-4,TRBJ2-7,TGTGCCAGCAGCCGACAGGGTTCCTACGAGCAGTACTTC,CASSRQGSYEQYF
.,.,TRBV5-1,TRBJ1-3,TGCGCCAGCAGCTTGGCAGGCGGAAACACCATATATTTT,CASSLAGGNTIYF
TRBD2,many,TRBV7-2,TRBJ2-2,TGTGCCAGCAGCTCCTTAGCGGGAGCGGTTATGACCGGGGAGCTGTTTTTT,CASSSLAGAVMTGELFF
TRBD1,.,TRBV9,TRBJ1-2,TGTGCCAGCAGGATAACAGGGGTGGGCTACACCTTC,CASRITGVGYTF
.,few,TRBV19,TRBJ1-5,TGTGCCAGTAGTATGTTGGCCCGGGGCAATCAGCCCCAGCATTTT,CASSMLARGNQPQHF
TRBD2,.,TRBV28,TRBJ2-7,TGTGCCAGTCTCCCCCCACTAGCGGGAGGCCGTTACGAGCAGTACTTC,CASLPPLAGGRYEQYF
.,.,TRBV7-2,TRBJ2-6,TGTGCCAGCAGCTCCGGGAACGGGGCCAACGTCCTGACTTTC,CASSSGNGANVLTF
TRBD1,.,TRBV5-6,TRBJ1-2,TGTGCCAGCAGCTTTAACCTAGTCGTCCGGGACAGCCTTAACTATGGCTACACCTTC,CASSFNLVVRDSLNYGYTF
TRBD1,.,TRBV27,TRBJ2-3,TGTGCCAGCAGTGTCAGGGGGACAGATACGCAGTATTTT,CASSVRGTDTQYF
.,.,TRBV18,TRBJ1-1,TGTGCCAGCTCACCATCTGGAGGGTATGAAGCTTTCTTT,CASSPSGGYEAFF
TRBD2,.,TRBV6-1,TRBJ2-2,TGTGCCAGCAGTGGGCCGCGGGAGGGCGGGGAGCTGTTTTTT,CASSGPREGGELFF
TRBD1,few,TRBV11-3,TRBJ2-6,TGTGCCAGCAGCCCAGACAGGGGCCCTGGGGCCAACGTCCTGACTTTC,CASSPDRGPGANVLTF
.,.,TRBV9,TRBJ2-5,TGTGCCAGCAGCGTCGTAGCCGGGACTTTGTACCAAGAGACCCAGTACTTC,CASSVVAGTLYQETQYF
TRBD2,.,TRBV5-1,TRBJ2-7,TGCGCCAGCAGCTTGGCCCTAGCGGGGGAAAACTACGAGCAGTACTTC,CASSLALAGENYEQYF
TRBD2,.,TRBV29-1,TRBJ2-3,TGCAGCGTGCTGAGCGGGAACACAGATACGCAGTATTTT,CSVLSGNTDTQYF
TRBD1,once,TRBV11-2,TRBJ1-4,TGTGCCAGCAGCCCCCCGGGCAGGGGGCTTGAAAAACTGTTTTTT,CASSPPGRGLEKLFF
.,.,TRBV10-3,TRBJ2-7,TGTGCCATCAGCCGAATCCCGACAGCGTACGAGCAGTACTTC,CAISRIPTAYEQYF
.,.,TRBV6-5,TRBJ1-1,TGTGCCAGCAGTTACGGGCCAGGGAGGACTGAAGCTTTCTTT,CASSYGPGRTEAFF
TRBD1,few,TRBV6-5,TRBJ1-3,TGTGCCACCTCGGGACAGGGGGTTTCTGGAAACACCATATATTTT,CATSGQGVSGNTIYF
.,.,TRBV9,TRBJ1-2,TGTGCCAGCAGCGTAGAAGCCGGAGGGGGCTACACCTTC,CASSVEAGGGYTF
TRBD2,once,TRBV9,TRBJ2-7,TGTGCCAGCAGCGTAGCTAATAGCGGGAGTTCGGGGCAGTACTTC,CASSVANSGSSGQYF
TRBD1,few,TRBV7-8,TRBJ2-6,TGTGCCAGCAGCCCCATACAGGGGGCGGGGGCCAACGTCCTGACTTTC,CASSPIQGAGANVLTF
.,few,TRBV18,TRBJ2-5,TGTGCCAGCTCGCCATCCGGACTGCCCAACCAAGAGACCCAGTACTTC,CASSPSGLPNQETQYF
TRBD1,.,TRBV7-9,TRBJ2-5,TGTGCCAGCAGCTTGGGACAGGGGATAGAGACCCAGTACTTC,CASSLGQGIETQYF
.,.,TRBV20-1,TRBJ1-2,TGCAGTGCCCTGGCAGGGTACGGCTACACCTTC,CSALAGYGYTF
TRBD2,.,TRBV5-6,TRBJ2-1,TGTGCCAGCAGCTTGGAAGTGGGTAGACTAGCGGGAGTGGGCAATGAGCAGTTCTTC,CASSLEVGRLAGVGNEQFF
.,.,TRBV7-8,TRBJ2-7,TGTGCCAGCAGCTTAGTAATAGCGCAGTACGAGCAGTACTTC,CASSLVIAQYEQYF
TRBD1,once,TRBV9,TRBJ1-4,TGTGCCAGCAGCGCTTGGGACAGCGAAAAACTGTTTTTT,CASSAWDSEKLFF
.,.,TRBV6-5,TRBJ1-1,TGTGCAGTCCTCCGGGGTACGAACACTGAAGCTTTCTTT,CAVLRGTNTEAFF
.,few,TRBV28,TRBJ2-7,TGTGCCAGCAGTTACGTGGGTGAGGCCTACGAGCAGTACTTC,CASSYVGEAYEQYF